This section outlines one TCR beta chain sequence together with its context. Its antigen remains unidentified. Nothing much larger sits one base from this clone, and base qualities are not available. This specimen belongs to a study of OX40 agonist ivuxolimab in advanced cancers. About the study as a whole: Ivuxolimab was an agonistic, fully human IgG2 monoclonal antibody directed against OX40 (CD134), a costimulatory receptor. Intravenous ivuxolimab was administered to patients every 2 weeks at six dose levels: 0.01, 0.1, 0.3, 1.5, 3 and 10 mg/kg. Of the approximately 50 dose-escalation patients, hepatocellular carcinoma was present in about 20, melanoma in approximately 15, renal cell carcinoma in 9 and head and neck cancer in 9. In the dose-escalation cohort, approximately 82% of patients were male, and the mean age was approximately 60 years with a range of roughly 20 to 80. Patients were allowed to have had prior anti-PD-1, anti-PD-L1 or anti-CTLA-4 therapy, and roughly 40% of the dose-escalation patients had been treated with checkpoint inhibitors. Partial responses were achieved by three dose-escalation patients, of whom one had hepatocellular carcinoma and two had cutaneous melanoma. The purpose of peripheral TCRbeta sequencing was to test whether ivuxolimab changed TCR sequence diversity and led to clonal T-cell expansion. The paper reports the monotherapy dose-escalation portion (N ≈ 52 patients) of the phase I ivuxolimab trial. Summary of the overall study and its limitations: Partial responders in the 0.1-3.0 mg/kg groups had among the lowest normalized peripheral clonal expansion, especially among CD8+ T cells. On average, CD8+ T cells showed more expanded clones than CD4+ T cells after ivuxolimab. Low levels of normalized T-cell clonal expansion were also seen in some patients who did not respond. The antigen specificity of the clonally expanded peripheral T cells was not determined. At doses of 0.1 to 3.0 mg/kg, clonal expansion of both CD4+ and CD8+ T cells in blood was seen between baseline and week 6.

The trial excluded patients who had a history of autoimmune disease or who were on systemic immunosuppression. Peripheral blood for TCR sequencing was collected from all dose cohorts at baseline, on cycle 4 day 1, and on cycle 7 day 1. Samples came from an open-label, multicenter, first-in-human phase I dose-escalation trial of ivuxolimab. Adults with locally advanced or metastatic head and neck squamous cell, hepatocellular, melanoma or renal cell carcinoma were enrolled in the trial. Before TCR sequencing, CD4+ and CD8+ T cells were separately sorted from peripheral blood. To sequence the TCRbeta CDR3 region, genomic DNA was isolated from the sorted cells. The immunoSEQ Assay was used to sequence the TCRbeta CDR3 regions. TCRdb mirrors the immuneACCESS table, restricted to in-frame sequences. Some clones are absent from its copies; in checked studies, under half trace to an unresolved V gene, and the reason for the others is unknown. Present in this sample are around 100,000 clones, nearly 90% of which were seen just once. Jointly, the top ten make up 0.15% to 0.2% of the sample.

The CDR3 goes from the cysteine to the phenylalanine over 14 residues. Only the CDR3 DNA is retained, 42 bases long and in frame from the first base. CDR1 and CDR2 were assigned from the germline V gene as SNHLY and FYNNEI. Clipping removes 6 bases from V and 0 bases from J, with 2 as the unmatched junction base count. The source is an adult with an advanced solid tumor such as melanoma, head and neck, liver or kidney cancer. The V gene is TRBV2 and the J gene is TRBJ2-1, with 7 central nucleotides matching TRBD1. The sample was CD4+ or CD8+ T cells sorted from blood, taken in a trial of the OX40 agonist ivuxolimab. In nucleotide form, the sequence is TGTGCCAGCAGCCGGGACAGCTCCTACAATGAGCAGTTCTTC. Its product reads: CASSRDSSYNEQFF.